This T cell receptor beta chain comes out of a study of regulatory T cells in long-lasting Graves disease. Findings and caveats of the study: Among the persistent patients, some 2,900 public clonotypes were shared, more than the 750 to 1,000 shared among new patients. Less diverse TCR repertoires were seen in persistent Graves' patients than in newly diagnosed ones. TRBV28 was favored in persistent disease, as were TRBJ1-2 and TRBJ2-5.

The CDR3 loop spans 16 amino acids. Germline V lookup: CDR1 MGHRA, CDR2 YSYEKL. Time point: newly diagnosed GD, antithyroid drugs for less than 3 months. TCR sequences were obtained from RNA taken from PBMCs. iRepertoire HTBI primers and Arm-PCR of CDR3 regions built TCR beta libraries. Using its own MiXCR run on the multiplex PCR reads, TCRdb lists one record per CDR3 protein. The table shows about 440,000 distinct CDR3 sequences, with under 15% occurring only once. In regard to this clonotype: Its specificity is not known. At one of its ends the junction is not consistent with the germline gene, which may arise from a read error.

The data also belong to a second study, concerning T cells in Graves' hyperthyroidism and ophthalmopathy.

Material: peripheral blood mononuclear cells (PBMCs), obtained at new diagnosis, from a patient treated with antithyroid drugs. The receptor's source is a woman aged 30 to 39 with Graves disease. The chain couples TRBV4-1 to TRBJ2-5; 8 bases map to TRBD2. CDR3 sequence: CASSPRLGLGQETQYF. Here the CDR3 DNA reads TGTGCCAGCAGCCCCCGGTTGGGACTAGGTCAAGAGACCCAGTACTTC.